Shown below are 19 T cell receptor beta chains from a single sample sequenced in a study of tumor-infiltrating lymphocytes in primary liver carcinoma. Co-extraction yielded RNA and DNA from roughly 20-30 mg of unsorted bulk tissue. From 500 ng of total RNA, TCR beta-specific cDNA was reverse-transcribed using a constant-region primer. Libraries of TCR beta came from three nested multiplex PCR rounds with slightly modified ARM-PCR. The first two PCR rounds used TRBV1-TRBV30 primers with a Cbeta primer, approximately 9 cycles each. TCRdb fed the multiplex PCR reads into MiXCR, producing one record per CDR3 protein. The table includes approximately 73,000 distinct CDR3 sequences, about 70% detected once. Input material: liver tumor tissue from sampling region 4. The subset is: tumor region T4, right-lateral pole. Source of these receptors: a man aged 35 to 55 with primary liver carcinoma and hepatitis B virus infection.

The CDR3 loop reads CARSLAGGPTDTQYF. As DNA, the CDR3 is TGTGCTAGGAGCTTGGCGGGAGGACCCACAGATACGCAGTATTTT. V gene TRBV5-6 combines with J gene TRBJ2-3; 8 bases agree with TRBD2. Germline-derived CDR1 and CDR2 are SGHDT and YYEEEE. The CDR3 has 15 amino acids.

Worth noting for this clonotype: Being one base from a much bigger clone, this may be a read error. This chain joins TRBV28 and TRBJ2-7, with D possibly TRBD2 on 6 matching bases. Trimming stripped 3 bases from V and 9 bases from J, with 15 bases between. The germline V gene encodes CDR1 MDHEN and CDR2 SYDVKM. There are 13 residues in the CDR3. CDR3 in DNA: TGTGCCAGCAGTTTCCGGTGCGGGATCCGGCAGTACTTC. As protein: CASSFRCGIRQYF.

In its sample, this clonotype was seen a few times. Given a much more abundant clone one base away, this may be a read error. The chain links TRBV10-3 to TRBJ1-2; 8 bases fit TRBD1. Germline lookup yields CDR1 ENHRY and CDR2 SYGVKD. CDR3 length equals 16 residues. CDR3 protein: CTISEFQGAKNYGYTF. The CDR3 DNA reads TGTACCATCAGTGAGTTTCAGGGGGCGAAGAACTATGGCTACACCTTC.

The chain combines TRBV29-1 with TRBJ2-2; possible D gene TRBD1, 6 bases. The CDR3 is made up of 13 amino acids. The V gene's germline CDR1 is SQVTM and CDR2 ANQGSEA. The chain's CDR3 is CRVTGQGAGELFF. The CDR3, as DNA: TGCAGAGTTACGGGACAAGGGGCCGGGGAGCTGTTTTTT.

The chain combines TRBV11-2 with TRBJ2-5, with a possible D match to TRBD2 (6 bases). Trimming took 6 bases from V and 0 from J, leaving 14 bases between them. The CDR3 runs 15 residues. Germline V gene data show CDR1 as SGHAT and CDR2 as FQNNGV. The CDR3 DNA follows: TGTGCCAGCAGATCCCGGGACTCGGACCAAGAGACCCAGTACTTC. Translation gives CASRSRDSDQETQYF.

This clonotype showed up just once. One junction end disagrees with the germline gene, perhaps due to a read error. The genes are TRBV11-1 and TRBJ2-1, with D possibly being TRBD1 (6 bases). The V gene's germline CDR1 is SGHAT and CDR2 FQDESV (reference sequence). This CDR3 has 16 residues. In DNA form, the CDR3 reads TGTGCCAGCAGCTTCGAGGGACATCACTCCTACGATGAGCAGGTCTTC. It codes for CASSFEGHHSYDEQVF.

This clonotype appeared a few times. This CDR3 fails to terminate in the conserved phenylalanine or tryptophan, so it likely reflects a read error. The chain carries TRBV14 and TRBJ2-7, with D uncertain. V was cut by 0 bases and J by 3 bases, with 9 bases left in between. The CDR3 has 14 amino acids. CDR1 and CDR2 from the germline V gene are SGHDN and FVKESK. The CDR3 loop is CASSQEPGFYEQYL. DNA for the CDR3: TGTGCCAGCAGCCAAGAACCGGGCTTCTACGAGCAGTACTTA.

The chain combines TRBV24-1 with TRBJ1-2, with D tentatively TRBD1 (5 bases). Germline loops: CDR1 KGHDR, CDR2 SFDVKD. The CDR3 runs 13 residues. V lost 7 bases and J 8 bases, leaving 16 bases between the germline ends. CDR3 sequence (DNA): TGTGCCACCAGCTCGAGGCTGGACACAGGCTACACCTTC. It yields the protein CATSSRLDTGYTF.

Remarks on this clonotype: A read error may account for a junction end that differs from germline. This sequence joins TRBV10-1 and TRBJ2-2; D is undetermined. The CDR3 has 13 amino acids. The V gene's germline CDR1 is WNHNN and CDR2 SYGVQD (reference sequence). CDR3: CASSEIETRELFF. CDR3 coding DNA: TGCGCCAGTAGTGAAATCGAAACCAGGGAGCTGTTTTTT.

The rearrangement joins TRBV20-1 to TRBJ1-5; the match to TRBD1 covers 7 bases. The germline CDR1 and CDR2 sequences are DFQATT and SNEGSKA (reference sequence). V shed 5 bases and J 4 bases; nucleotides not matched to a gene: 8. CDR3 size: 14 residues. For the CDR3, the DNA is TGCAGTGCTCCACGACAGGGAGGTAATCAGCCCCAGCATTTT. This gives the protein CSAPRQGGNQPQHF.

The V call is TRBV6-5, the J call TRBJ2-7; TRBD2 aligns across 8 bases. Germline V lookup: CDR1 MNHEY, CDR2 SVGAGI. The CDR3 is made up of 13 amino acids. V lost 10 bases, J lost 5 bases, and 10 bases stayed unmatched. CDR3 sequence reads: CANTDGLADEQYF. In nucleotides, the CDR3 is TGTGCCAACACTGACGGACTAGCAGACGAGCAGTACTTC.

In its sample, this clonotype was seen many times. CDR3 protein: CASMFRPTSNYGYTF. The DNA for the CDR3 is TGTGCCAGCATGTTCAGACCTACCTCTAACTATGGCTACACCTTC. The genes are TRBV6-1 and TRBJ1-2; D remains ambiguous. V was pared by 7 bases and J by 0 bases, with 15 bases between. From germline, CDR1 is MNHNS and CDR2 SASEGT. CDR3 length: 15 residues.

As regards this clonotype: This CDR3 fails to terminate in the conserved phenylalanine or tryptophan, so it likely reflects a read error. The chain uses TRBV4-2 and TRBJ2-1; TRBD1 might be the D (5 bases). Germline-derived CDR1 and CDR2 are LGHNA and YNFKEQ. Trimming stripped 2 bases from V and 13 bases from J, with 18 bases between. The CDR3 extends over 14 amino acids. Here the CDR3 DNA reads TGTGCCAGCAGCCAAAATTCGGACAACCGGGCTCAGTTCTTA. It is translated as CASSQNSDNRAQFL.

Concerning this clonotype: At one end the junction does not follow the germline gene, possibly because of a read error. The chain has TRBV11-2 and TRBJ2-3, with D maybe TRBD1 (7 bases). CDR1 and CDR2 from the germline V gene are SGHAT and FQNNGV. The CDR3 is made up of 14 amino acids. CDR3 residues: CTSSFRDSTVTQYF. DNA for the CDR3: TGTACTAGCAGCTTTCGGGACAGCACAGTTACGCAGTATTTT.

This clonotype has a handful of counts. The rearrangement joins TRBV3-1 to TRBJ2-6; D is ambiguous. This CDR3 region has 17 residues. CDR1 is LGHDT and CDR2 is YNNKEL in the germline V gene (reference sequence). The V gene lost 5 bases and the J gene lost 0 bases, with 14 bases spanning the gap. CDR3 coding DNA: TGTGCCAGCAGCTCCCACCATGATTTCTCTGGGGCCAACGTCCTGACTTTC. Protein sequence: CASSSHHDFSGANVLTF. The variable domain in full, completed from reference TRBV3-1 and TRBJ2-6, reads DTAVSQTPKYLVTQMGNDKSIKCEQNLGHDTMYWYKQDSKKFLKIMFSYNNKELIINETVPNRFSPKSPDKAHLNLHINSLELGDSAVYFCASSSHHDFSGANVLTFGAGSRLTVL.

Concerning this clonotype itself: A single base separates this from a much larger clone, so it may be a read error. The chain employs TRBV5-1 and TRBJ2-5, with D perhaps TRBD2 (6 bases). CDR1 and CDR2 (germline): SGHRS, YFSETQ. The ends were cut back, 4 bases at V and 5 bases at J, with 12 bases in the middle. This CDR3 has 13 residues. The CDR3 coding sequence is TGCGCCAGCAGCGCCGGGGAGGTGGAGACCCAGTACTTC. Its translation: CASSAGEVETQYF.

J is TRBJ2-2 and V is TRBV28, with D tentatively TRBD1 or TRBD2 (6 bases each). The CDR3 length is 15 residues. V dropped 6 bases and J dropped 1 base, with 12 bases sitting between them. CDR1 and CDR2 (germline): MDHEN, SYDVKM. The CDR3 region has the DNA TGTGCCAGCAGGTTTGGGGGGCAGAACACCGGGGAGCTGTTTTTT. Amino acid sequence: CASRFGGQNTGELFF.

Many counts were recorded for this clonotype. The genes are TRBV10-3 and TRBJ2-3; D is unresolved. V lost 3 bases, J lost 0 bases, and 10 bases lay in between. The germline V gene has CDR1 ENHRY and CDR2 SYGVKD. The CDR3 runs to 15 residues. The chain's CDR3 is CAISEGTSSTDTQYF. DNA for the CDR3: TGTGCCATCAGTGAAGGAACATCGAGCACAGATACGCAGTATTTT.

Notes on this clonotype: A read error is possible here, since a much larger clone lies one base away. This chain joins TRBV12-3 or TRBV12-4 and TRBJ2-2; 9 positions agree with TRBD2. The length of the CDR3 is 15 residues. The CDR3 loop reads CASSRTSANAGELFF. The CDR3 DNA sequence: TGTGCCAGCAGTCGGACTAGCGCGAACGCCGGGGAGCTGTTTTTT.